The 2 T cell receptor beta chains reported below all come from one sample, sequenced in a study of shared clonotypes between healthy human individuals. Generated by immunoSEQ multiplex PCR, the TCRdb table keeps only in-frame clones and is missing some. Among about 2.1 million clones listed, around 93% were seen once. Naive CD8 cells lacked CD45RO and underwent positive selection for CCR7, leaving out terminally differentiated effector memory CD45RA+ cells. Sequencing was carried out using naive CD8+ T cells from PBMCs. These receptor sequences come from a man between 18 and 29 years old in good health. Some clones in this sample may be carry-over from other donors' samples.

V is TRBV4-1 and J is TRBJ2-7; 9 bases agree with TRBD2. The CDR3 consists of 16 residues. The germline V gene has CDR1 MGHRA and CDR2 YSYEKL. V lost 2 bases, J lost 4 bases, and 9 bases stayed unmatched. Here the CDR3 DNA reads TGCGCCAGCAGCCAATCAGGACTAGCGCGAGTTTACGAGCAGTACTTC. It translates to CASSQSGLARVYEQYF.

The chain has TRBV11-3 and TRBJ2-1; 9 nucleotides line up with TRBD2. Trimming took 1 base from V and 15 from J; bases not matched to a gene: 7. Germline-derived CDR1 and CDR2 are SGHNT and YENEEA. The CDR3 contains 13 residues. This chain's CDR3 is CASSLAAGGFLFF. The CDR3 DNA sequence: TGTGCCAGCAGCTTAGCTGCGGGAGGGTTTTTGTTCTTC.